Below, 27 T cell receptor beta chains from the same sample are listed, as sequenced in a study of control samples from healthy donors and cancer patients. Only in-frame clones appear in the TCRdb table, and some are missing; sequencing was by immunoSEQ multiplex PCR. In the table there are 95,000 to 150,000 clones, around 86% of which are singletons. Sequenced: blood. Receptors were obtained from a man aged 40-49 years in good health.

The rearrangement links TRBV7-2 to TRBJ1-6; D gene uncertain. The CDR3 consists of 13 residues. CDR1 and CDR2 (germline): SGHTA, FQGNSA. V dropped 2 bases and J dropped 6 bases, with 5 bases sitting between them. The CDR3 DNA reads as TGTGCCAGCAGCTTACTTCCTAATTCACCCCTCCACTTT. Its protein product is CASSLLPNSPLHF.

The CDR3 nucleotides read TGTGCCAGCAGTGAATCCGTCCAAAATGGAAACACCATATATTTT. Translated, it gives CASSESVQNGNTIYF. This sequence joins TRBV25-1 and TRBJ1-3, with D unresolved. The germline gives CDR1 MGHDK, CDR2 SYGVNS. Trimming shortened V by 1 base and J by 3 bases, and 10 bases separated the two germline ends. This CDR3 contains 15 residues.

The J gene is TRBJ1-1, the V gene TRBV5-3; possibly TRBD1 for D (6 bases). TRBV5-3 is annotated as an ORF whose role is uncertain. V lost 3 bases, J lost 2 bases, and 11 bases lay in between. CDR3 size: 14 residues. CDR3 in amino acids: CARSYRRGNTEAFF. The CDR3 DNA reads as TGTGCCAGAAGCTATCGCAGGGGTAACACTGAAGCTTTCTTT.

The rearrangement uses TRBV18 and TRBJ2-5; 13 bases align to TRBD2. V lost 7 bases and J lost 5; bases outside the gene matches: 10. CDR1 and CDR2 from the germline V gene are KGHSH and LQKENI. The CDR3 runs to 16 residues. The CDR3 DNA is TGTGCCAGCTTACGGACTAGCGGGGGAACGGAGGAGACCCAGTACTTC. It translates to CASLRTSGGTEETQYF.

V gene TRBV12-3 or TRBV12-4 combines with J gene TRBJ2-1; D is perhaps TRBD1 (6 bases). CDR3 size: 13 residues. V was clipped by 8 bases and J by 6 bases, with 14 bases between them. Here the CDR3 reads CASRPPGANEQFF. The CDR3 DNA follows: TGTGCCAGCCGACCCCCAGGGGCCAATGAGCAGTTCTTC.

V gene TRBV7-3 combines with J gene TRBJ2-6; D uncertain. V lost 5 bases to trimming and J lost 0 bases, with 8 bases between them. CDR3 length: 15 residues. Germline V gives CDR1 SGHTA, CDR2 FQGTGA. The CDR3 nucleotides read TGTGCCAGCAGCCCCCGGAACTCTGGGGCCAACGTCCTGACTTTC. This gives the protein CASSPRNSGANVLTF.

The rearrangement links TRBV9 to TRBJ2-5; D is unclear. Germline V gives CDR1 SGDLS, CDR2 YYNGEE. V lost 4 bases and J lost 2, with 6 bases in between. The CDR3 loop spans 12 amino acids. Here the CDR3 reads CASSSWQETQYF. Written as DNA, the CDR3 is TGTGCCAGCAGCTCGTGGCAAGAGACCCAGTACTTC.

This chain uses TRBV7-9 with TRBJ2-3; TRBD1 matches at 8 bases. The CDR3 has 15 amino acids. The J segment lost 6 bases and the V segment lost 2 bases, leaving 7 bases of the junction unmatched. Germline V gives CDR1 SEHNR, CDR2 FQNEAQ (reference sequence). CDR3 bases: TGTGCCAGCAGCTTATGGCAGGGGGCAGGGGATACGCAGTATTTT. It codes for CASSLWQGAGDTQYF.

The chain joins TRBV20-1 to TRBJ2-3, with a possible D match to TRBD1 (5 bases). This CDR3 contains 14 residues. CDR1 DFQATT and CDR2 SNEGSKA come from the germline V gene (reference sequence). Trimming shortened V by 3 bases and J by 7 bases, and 17 bases separated the two germline ends. The CDR3 sequence is CSASLPGFTNTQYF. DNA of the CDR3: TGCAGTGCTAGTCTCCCAGGGTTTACGAATACGCAGTATTTT.

This clone was observed a single time. The V call is TRBV14, the J call TRBJ1-1; D is unresolved. This CDR3 spans 14 amino acids. Germline CDR1 reads SGHDN; CDR2 reads FVKESK. With 4 bases removed from V and 5 bases from J, the gap between germline ends came to 14 bases. In DNA form, the CDR3 reads TGTGCCAGCAGCCCCGAAATTGGACGTACTGAAGCTTTCTTT. Translating it yields CASSPEIGRTEAFF. Using reference TRBV14 and TRBJ1-1 for the parts outside the CDR3, the full variable domain is EAGVTQFPSHSVIEKGQTVTLRCDPISGHDNLYWYRRVMGKEIKFLLHFVKESKQDESGMPNNRFLAERTGGTYSTLKVQPAELEDSGVYFCASSPEIGRTEAFFGQGTRLTVV.

The chain employs TRBV6-5 and TRBJ2-5; TRBD2 agrees at 9 bases. The trim removed 0 bases at V and 5 bases at J, leaving 7 bases unmatched. The germline V gene has CDR1 MNHEY and CDR2 SVGAGI. The CDR3 sequence is 16 residues long. Written as DNA, the CDR3 is TGTGCCAGCAGTTACTCGTTGGCTAGCGGGGCGGAGACCCAGTACTTC. Its translation: CASSYSLASGAETQYF.

The rearrangement joins TRBV5-1 to TRBJ2-5, with D perhaps TRBD1 (5 bases). V was shortened by 0 bases and J by 5 bases, with 8 bases between the two germline ends. CDR1 and CDR2 from the germline V gene are SGHRS and YFSETQ. The CDR3 totals 13 residues. The CDR3 coding sequence is TGCGCCAGCAGCTTGGAAGGGGTGGAGACCCAGTACTTC. Protein: CASSLEGVETQYF.

This clone has just one count. The chain is built from TRBV30 and TRBJ1-4, with D possibly being TRBD1 (6 bases). V shed 2 bases and J shed 6 bases, with 13 bases lying between them. The CDR3 runs 14 residues. The V gene's germline CDR1 is GTSNPN and CDR2 SVGIG (reference sequence). CDR3 protein: CAWSSRGAYEKLFF. The DNA of the CDR3 is TGTGCCTGGAGTTCCCGGGGGGCGTATGAAAAACTGTTTTTT. Drawing the rest from reference TRBV30 and TRBJ1-4, the complete variable domain is SQTIHQWPATLVQPVGSPLSLECTVEGTSNPNLYWYRQAAGRGLQLLFYSVGIGQISSEVPQNLSASRPQDRQFILSSKKLLLSDSGFYLCAWSSRGAYEKLFFGSGTQLSVL.

J is TRBJ2-7 and V is TRBV29-1; no definite D call. The V gene lost 5 bases and the J gene lost 3 bases, with 11 bases spanning the gap. The germline V gene encodes CDR1 SQVTM and CDR2 ANQGSEA. This CDR3 spans 12 amino acids. The CDR3 is CSVKIGIYEQYF. The CDR3 coding sequence is TGCAGCGTTAAAATAGGGATCTACGAGCAGTACTTC.

This chain links TRBV15 with TRBJ2-5; the D gene is possibly TRBD2 (5 bases). The CDR3 covers 15 residues. The V end was cut by 0 bases, the J end by 9 bases, with 17 bases between. Germline V gives CDR1 LNHNV, CDR2 YYDKDF (reference sequence). The CDR3 is CATSRDPGLRGPQYF. As DNA, the CDR3 is TGTGCCACCAGCAGAGATCCCGGACTGCGCGGCCCCCAGTACTTC.

The rearrangement links TRBV6-6 to TRBJ2-7; weak D call: TRBD2 (5 bases). The CDR3 totals 11 residues. CDR1 and CDR2 from the germline V gene are MNHNY and SVGAGI (reference sequence). Trimming pared 9 bases from V and 4 bases from J, leaving 10 bases between. CDR3 DNA sequence: TGTGCCAGTGAAGGACTGTACGAGCAGTACTTC. It encodes CASEGLYEQYF.

The chain joins TRBV5-3 to TRBJ2-2; D may be TRBD1 (5 bases). TRBV5-3 has ORF status, its function being uncertain. V was cut by 7 bases and J by 4 bases, with 11 bases left in between. The CDR3 consists of 13 residues. CDR3 amino acids: CARPDRITGELFF. CDR3 in DNA: TGTGCCAGACCTGACAGAATCACCGGGGAGCTGTTTTTT.

This chain links TRBV7-6 with TRBJ1-2; 7 bases align to TRBD1. The V and J ends lost 5 bases and 2 bases, in that order; junction bases with no gene match: 5. From germline, CDR1 is SGHVS and CDR2 FNYEAQ. This CDR3 region has 14 residues. The CDR3 reads CASSPRQGNYGYTF. The CDR3, as DNA: TGTGCCAGCAGCCCTAGACAGGGCAACTATGGCTACACCTTC.

The chain recombines TRBV12-3 or TRBV12-4 with TRBJ1-5; D possibly corresponds to TRBD1 (5 bases). CDR3 length equals 13 residues. Trimming left V 5 bases short and J 4 bases short, with 9 bases between. CDR3 region: CASSPWGNQPQHF. In DNA, the CDR3 is TGTGCCAGCAGTCCGTGGGGGAATCAGCCCCAGCATTTT.

The chain joins TRBV15 to TRBJ1-1; a weak D match, TRBD1 (5 bases). The CDR3 consists of 14 residues. Trimming removed 1 base at V and 4 bases at J, with 10 bases between. Germline V gene data show CDR1 as LNHNV and CDR2 as YYDKDF (reference sequence). CDR3 sequence reads: CATSRVTGLTEAFF. DNA for the CDR3: TGTGCCACCAGCAGAGTAACAGGCCTCACTGAAGCTTTCTTT.

This chain links TRBV18 with TRBJ1-2; D uncertain. Germline V CDR1 and CDR2: KGHSH, LQKENI. The CDR3 has 15 amino acids. V lost 0 bases and J lost 2, with 10 bases in between. The CDR3 coding sequence is TGTGCCAGCTCACCACCGGTGGAACAGAACTATGGCTACACCTTC. This encodes CASSPPVEQNYGYTF.

The chain uses TRBV7-9 and TRBJ1-1; 7 nucleotides match TRBD1. CDR1 and CDR2 from the germline V gene are SEHNR and FQNEAQ (reference sequence). The CDR3 is 14 amino acids. Germline trimming cut 5 bases from V and 1 base from J; bases unmatched to any gene: 4. The CDR3 DNA follows: TGTGCCAGCAGCGACCACAGGGGGAACACTGAAGCTTTCTTT. Protein sequence: CASSDHRGNTEAFF.

This clone was detected a few times. The V call is TRBV7-9, the J call TRBJ2-7, with TRBD1 matching 9 bases. Germline CDR1 reads SEHNR; CDR2 reads FQNEAQ (reference sequence). The CDR3 totals 18 residues. V trimming: 2 bases; J trimming: 2 bases; junction bases outside the gene matches: 13. CDR3 sequence reads: CASSLPRTGTGSPYEQYF. The CDR3 DNA reads TGTGCCAGCAGCTTACCACGAACCGGGACAGGGAGCCCCTACGAGCAGTACTTC.

The chain uses TRBV7-9 and TRBJ2-7; no definite D call. Germline CDR1 reads SEHNR; CDR2 reads FQNEAQ (reference sequence). V lost 5 bases and J lost 0, with 14 bases in between. The CDR3 is made up of 15 amino acids. The CDR3 sequence is CASSKDIDRSYEQYF. Here the CDR3 DNA reads TGTGCCAGCAGCAAAGACATAGACCGCTCCTACGAGCAGTACTTC.

The chain carries TRBV7-2 and TRBJ2-2; D not resolved. CDR1 is SGHTA, CDR2 FQGNSA, per germline. V was cut by 1 base and J by 4 bases, with 7 bases left in between. This CDR3 is 14 amino acids long. The CDR3: CASSLEVVTGELFF. In DNA form, the CDR3 reads TGTGCCAGCAGCTTAGAGGTGGTCACCGGGGAGCTGTTTTTT.

V usage is TRBV7-2 and J usage is TRBJ1-5; D possibly corresponds to TRBD1 (6 bases). CDR3 length: 15 residues. Trimming left V 1 base short and J 2 bases short, with 9 bases between. Per the germline V gene, CDR1 is SGHTA and CDR2 is FQGNSA. CDR3 coding DNA: TGTGCCAGCAGCTTAGGGGGGGCGGGCAATCAGCCCCAGCATTTT. Translating gives CASSLGGAGNQPQHF.

V is TRBV7-2 and J is TRBJ2-3; 9 nucleotides align to TRBD2. In germline, CDR1 is SGHTA, CDR2 FQGNSA. CDR3 length equals 15 residues. V shed 6 bases and J 2 bases; nucleotides not matched to a gene: 6. The CDR3 bases are TGTGCCAGCAGGGTAGCGGGGGTTACCACAGATACGCAGTATTTT. Protein product: CASRVAGVTTDTQYF.